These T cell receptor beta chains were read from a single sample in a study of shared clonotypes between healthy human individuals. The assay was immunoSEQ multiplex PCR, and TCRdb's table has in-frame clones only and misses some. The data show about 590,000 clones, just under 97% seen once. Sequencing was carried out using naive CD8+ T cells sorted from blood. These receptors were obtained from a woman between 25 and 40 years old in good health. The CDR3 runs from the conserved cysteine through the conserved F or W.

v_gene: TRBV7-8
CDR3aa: CASSFRQETGEQYF

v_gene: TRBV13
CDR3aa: CASSPGTGSYEQYF

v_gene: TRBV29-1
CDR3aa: CSVDESGDEKLFF

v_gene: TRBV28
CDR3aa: CASSYLLGKLAGEVETQYF

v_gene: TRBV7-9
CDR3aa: CASSLGSVGNTEAFF

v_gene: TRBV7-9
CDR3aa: CASSLILGVTGELFF

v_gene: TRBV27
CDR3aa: CASSAAGIGYEQYF

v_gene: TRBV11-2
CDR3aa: CASSSFREVRFF

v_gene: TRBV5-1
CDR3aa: CASSPNLGETQYF

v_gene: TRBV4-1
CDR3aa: CASSQDGLAGIEGSDTDTQYF

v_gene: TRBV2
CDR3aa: CASSASSYSNQPQHF

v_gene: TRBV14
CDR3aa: CASSHRDYHYNEQFF

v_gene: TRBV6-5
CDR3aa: CASSYVQGIGETQYF

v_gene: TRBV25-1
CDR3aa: CASSVSGVQETQYF

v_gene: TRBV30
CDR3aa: CAWSGGYSNQPQHF

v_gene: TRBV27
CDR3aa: CASSHTPNQPQHF

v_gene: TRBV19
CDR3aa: CASRRTSGEQFF

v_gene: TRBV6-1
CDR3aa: CASFSRAPYEQYF

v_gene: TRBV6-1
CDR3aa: CASSESGAVQPQHF

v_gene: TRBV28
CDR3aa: CATQGASYEQYF

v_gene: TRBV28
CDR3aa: CAIQGNYGYTF

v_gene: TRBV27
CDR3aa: CASSYGKGIRGIHEQYF

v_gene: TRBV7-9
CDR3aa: CASSRSGRGQETQYF

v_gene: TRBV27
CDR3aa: CASSLMTGWEQYF

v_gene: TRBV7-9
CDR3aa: CASRPGKGEQYF

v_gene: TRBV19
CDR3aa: CASSLGTITYEQYF

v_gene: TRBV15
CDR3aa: CATSRDRGRFTDTQYF

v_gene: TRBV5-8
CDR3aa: CASSSGLPFAGNTIYF

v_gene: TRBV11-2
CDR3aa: CASSPSYEQYF

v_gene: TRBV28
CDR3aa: CASEKTAQNEQFF

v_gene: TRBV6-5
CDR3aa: CASSYSKGNYGYTF

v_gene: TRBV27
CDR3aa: CASSSTDSYEQYF

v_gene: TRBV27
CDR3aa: CASSFGTGTYEQYF

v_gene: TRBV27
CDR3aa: CASSLYPGDNEQFF

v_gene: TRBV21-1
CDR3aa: CASSKAYGTAANYGYTF

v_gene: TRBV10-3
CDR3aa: CAISEPGDNQPQHF

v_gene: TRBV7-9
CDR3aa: CASSLTTLQETQYF

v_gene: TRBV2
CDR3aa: CASSEAEYEQYF

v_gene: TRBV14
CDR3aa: CASSQGRHNEKLFF

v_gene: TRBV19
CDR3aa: CASSTRNTQYF

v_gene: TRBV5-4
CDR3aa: CASSFDRGSYGYTF

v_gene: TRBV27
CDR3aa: CASSFVGGDTEAFF

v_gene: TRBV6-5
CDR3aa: CASSSSLGPYEQYF

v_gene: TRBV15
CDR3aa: CATSRVRQNNEKLFF

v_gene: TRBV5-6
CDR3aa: CASSLGQGAGYTF

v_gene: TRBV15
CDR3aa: CATSRTDRGYDEQYF

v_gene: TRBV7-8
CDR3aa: CASSLAFSGGSTDTQYF

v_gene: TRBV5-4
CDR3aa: CASSVPSSYEQYF

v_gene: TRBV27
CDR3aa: CASSPGDRDNEQFF

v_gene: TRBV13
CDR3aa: CASSPGQGALEQYF

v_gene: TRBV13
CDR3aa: CASSSEVGLDADTQYF

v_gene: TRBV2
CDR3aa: CASQTVGQGLKGVLDEQYF

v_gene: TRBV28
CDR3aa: CASGGSEQFF

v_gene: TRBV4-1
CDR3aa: CASSQAKGSNQPQHF

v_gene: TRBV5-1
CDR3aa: CASSTTRKTLYNEQFF